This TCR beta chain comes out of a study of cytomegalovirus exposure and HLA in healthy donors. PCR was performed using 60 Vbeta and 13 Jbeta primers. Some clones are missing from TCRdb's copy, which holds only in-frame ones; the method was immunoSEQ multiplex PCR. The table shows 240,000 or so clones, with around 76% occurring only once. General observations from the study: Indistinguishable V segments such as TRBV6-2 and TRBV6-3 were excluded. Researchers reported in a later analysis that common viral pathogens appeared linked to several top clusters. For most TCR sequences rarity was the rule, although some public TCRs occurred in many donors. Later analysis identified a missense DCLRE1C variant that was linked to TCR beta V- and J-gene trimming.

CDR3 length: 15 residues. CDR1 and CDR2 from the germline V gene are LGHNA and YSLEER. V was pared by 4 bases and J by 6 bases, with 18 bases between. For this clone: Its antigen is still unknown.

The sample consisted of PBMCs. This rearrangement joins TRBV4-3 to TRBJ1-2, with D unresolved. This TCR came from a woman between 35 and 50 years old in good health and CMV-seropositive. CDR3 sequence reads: CASSLHGQSQDGYTF. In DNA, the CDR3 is TGCGCCAGCAGCCTTCATGGGCAGTCCCAGGATGGCTACACCTTC.